These 30 T cell receptor beta chains came from one sample sequenced in a study of regulatory T cells in long-lasting Graves disease. Arm-PCR of CDR3 regions and iRepertoire HTBI primers were used to build TCR beta libraries. TCRdb passed the multiplex PCR reads through MiXCR, listing each CDR3 protein once. In the table there are a few hundred thousand distinct CDR3 sequences, about 12% of which are singletons. Time point specified: newly diagnosed GD, antithyroid drugs for less than 3 months. RNA extracted from PBMCs served as the sequencing template. These same records also appear under a second study, on T cells in Graves' hyperthyroidism and ophthalmopathy.

Here the sequenced sample was peripheral blood mononuclear cells (PBMCs), taken at new diagnosis, from a patient treated with antithyroid drugs. The receptor set was obtained from a young woman with Graves disease.

This clonotype has at least ten counts. This rearrangement joins TRBV2 to TRBJ1-5; D remains ambiguous. This CDR3 has 16 residues. The V and J ends lost 8 bases and 1 base respectively, with 18 bases between them. Germline V lookup: CDR1 SNHLY, CDR2 FYNNEI. CDR3 in amino acids: CASHDDRTLSNQPQHF. The CDR3 nucleotides read TGTGCCAGCCATGATGACCGGACGCTAAGCAATCAGCCCCAGCATTTT.

In its sample, this clonotype was seen once. The chain is built from TRBV4-3 and TRBJ2-1; D might be TRBD1 (5 bases). V lost 0 bases and J lost 9, with 9 bases in between. Germline loops: CDR1 LGHNA, CDR2 YSLEER. CDR3 size: 13 residues. This CDR3 reads CASSQEWGREQFF. The CDR3 nucleotides read TGCGCCAGCAGCCAAGAATGGGGCCGTGAGCAGTTCTTC.

Comment on this clonotype: This is likely a read error, given that the CDR3 carries no conserved phenylalanine or tryptophan at its end. The chain joins TRBV28 to TRBJ2-1; 7 positions agree with TRBD2. V lost 10 bases to trimming and J lost 8 bases; unmatched junction nucleotides: 5. This CDR3 comprises 11 residues. Germline loops: CDR1 MDHEN, CDR2 SYDVKM. The CDR3 DNA reads TGTGCCATCAGCGGGACCCATGAGCAGTTCCTC. It yields the protein CAISGTHEQFL.

The table lists this clonotype with many counts. The rearrangement links TRBV28 to TRBJ2-1; 10 bases are shared with TRBD2. Trimming at V came to 8 bases and at J to 4 bases, leaving 5 bases not matched to a gene. Germline CDR1 MDHEN, CDR2 SYDVKM. The CDR3 is made up of 14 amino acids. The CDR3 region is CASFGLAEYNEQFF. The CDR3 coding sequence is TGTGCCAGCTTCGGACTAGCGGAGTACAATGAGCAGTTCTTC.

This clonotype was found many times. The chain couples TRBV4-3 to TRBJ1-5; D uncertain. This CDR3 has 16 amino acids. CDR1 and CDR2 (germline): LGHNA, YSLEER. V shed 0 bases and J shed 0 bases, with 9 bases lying between them. DNA for the CDR3: TGCGCCAGCAGCCAAGAGAACAGAAATAGCAATCAGCCCCAGCATTTT. Encoded protein: CASSQENRNSNQPQHF.

This clonotype showed up many times. The V call is TRBV12-3 or TRBV12-4, the J call TRBJ2-1, with 7 bases that match TRBD2. The CDR3 consists of 16 residues. Trimming cost V 5 bases and J 4 bases; bases outside gene matches: 11. CDR3 DNA: TGTGCCAGCAGTGCTGACTCCCAGCGGGGATACAATGAGCAGTTCTTC. Protein sequence: CASSADSQRGYNEQFF.

This clonotype appeared many times. The chain links TRBV7-8 to TRBJ2-1; 10 bases map to TRBD2. With 0 bases clipped from V and 4 bases from J, the junction kept 12 bases outside the gene matches. This CDR3 contains 19 residues. Looked up from germline, CDR1 is SGHVS and CDR2 is FQNEAQ. The CDR3 protein is CASSLARGASGGRYNEQFF. CDR3 in DNA: TGTGCCAGCAGCTTAGCGCGAGGGGCTAGCGGGGGACGATACAATGAGCAGTTCTTC.

This clonotype has more than one count but fewer than ten. V is TRBV4-1 and J is TRBJ1-2, with D maybe TRBD1 (6 bases). The CDR3 spans 13 residues. Germline V gene lookup returns CDR1 MGHRA and CDR2 YSYEKL. The V end lost 4 bases, the J end lost 4 bases, and 10 bases lay between the germline ends. The CDR3 bases are TGCGCCAGCAGCCCACAGGGAACCTATGGCTACACCTTC. Amino acid sequence: CASSPQGTYGYTF.

This clonotype was observed many times. This sequence joins TRBV7-2 and TRBJ2-1; D is uncertain. The CDR3 is made up of 12 amino acids. CDR1 and CDR2 (germline): SGHTA, FQGNSA. V lost 5 bases to trimming and J lost 2 bases, with 4 bases between them. In nucleotides, the CDR3 is TGTGCCAGCAGCCGAGCCTACAATGAGCAGTTCTTC. Translation gives CASSRAYNEQFF.

Ten or more counts support this clonotype. This chain connects TRBV5-1 to TRBJ2-3; no firm D call. From germline, CDR1 is SGHRS and CDR2 YFSETQ. This CDR3 contains 14 residues. Deletions cut 2 bases from V and 6 bases from J, with 13 bases between. The CDR3, as DNA: TGCGCCAGCAGCTTTGGAGTAGCCAGGGATACGCAGTATTTT. Translated, it gives CASSFGVARDTQYF.

There are many counts of this clonotype. V is TRBV6-5 and J is TRBJ1-6, with TRBD1 matching over 7 bases. The CDR3 covers 15 residues. Unmatched junction bases numbered 6, after V lost 4 bases and J lost 6 bases. Germline loops: CDR1 MNHEY, CDR2 SVGAGI. The DNA of the CDR3 is TGTGCCAGCAGTTTTACGACAGGGTCTAATTCACCCCTCCACTTT. Translating gives CASSFTTGSNSPLHF.

This clonotype showed up many times. J is TRBJ2-7 and V is TRBV6-2 or TRBV6-3; TRBD1 is a possible D gene (7 bases). The CDR3 loop spans 15 amino acids. Germline V gene lookup returns CDR1 MNHEY and CDR2 SVGEGT. Deletions cut 1 base from V and 3 bases from J, with 13 bases between. The CDR3 region has the DNA TGTGCCAGCAGTTACTATCCAGGGGGAGGCTACGAGCAGTACTTC. Amino acid sequence: CASSYYPGGGYEQYF.

This clonotype was observed many times. V is TRBV3-1 and J is TRBJ1-2; 8 bases are shared with TRBD1. Germline CDR1 reads LGHDT; CDR2 reads YNNKEL (reference sequence). This CDR3 has 16 amino acids. The J segment lost 2 bases and the V segment lost 4 bases, leaving 9 bases of the junction unmatched. The CDR3 here is CASSRNFGQGNYGYTF. CDR3 nucleotide sequence: TGTGCCAGCAGCCGAAACTTTGGACAGGGCAACTATGGCTACACCTTC. The variable domain in full, with the rest retrieved from reference TRBV3-1 and TRBJ1-2, is DTAVSQTPKYLVTQMGNDKSIKCEQNLGHDTMYWYKQDSKKFLKIMFSYNNKELIINETVPNRFSPKSPDKAHLNLHINSLELGDSAVYFCASSRNFGQGNYGYTFGSGTRLTVV.

The chain carries TRBV2 and TRBJ1-1, with D perhaps matching TRBD1 (5 bases). Germline-derived CDR1 and CDR2 are SNHLY and FYNNEI. Trimming shortened V by 8 bases and J by 1 base, and 11 bases separated the two germline ends. The CDR3 contains 13 residues. The CDR3, as DNA: TGTGCCAGCCTCGGGGCTAGGAACACTGAAGCTTTCTTT. Protein product: CASLGARNTEAFF.

This clonotype was counted between two and nine times. The genes are TRBV5-1 and TRBJ2-2; possibly TRBD2 for D (6 bases). The CDR3 covers 15 residues. Germline lookup yields CDR1 SGHRS and CDR2 YFSETQ. With 1 base removed from V and 2 bases from J, the gap between germline ends came to 9 bases. CDR3: CASSLLGGNTGELFF. Here the CDR3 DNA reads TGCGCCAGCAGCTTGTTGGGGGGAAACACCGGGGAGCTGTTTTTT.

This clonotype has a count of ten or more. V is TRBV11-2 and J is TRBJ2-1, with no clear D. V shed 0 bases and J shed 6 bases, with 12 bases lying between them. From germline, CDR1 is SGHAT and CDR2 FQNNGV. This CDR3 contains 15 residues. Here the CDR3 DNA reads TGTGCCAGCAGCTTAGACGTCGGCCCTGCCAATGAGCAGTTCTTC. Its translation is CASSLDVGPANEQFF.

This clonotype was seen only a few times. The rearrangement uses TRBV7-3 and TRBJ1-5; no definite D call. V lost 2 bases to trimming and J lost 3 bases, with 20 bases between them. The CDR3 extends over 18 amino acids. CDR1 and CDR2 from the germline V gene are SGHTA and FQGTGA. CDR3 sequence reads: CASSLLSDPNRNNQPQHF. CDR3 nucleotide sequence: TGTGCCAGCAGCTTACTATCGGACCCAAATCGGAACAATCAGCCCCAGCATTTT.

The chain couples TRBV20-1 to TRBJ2-2; no reliable D call. The CDR3 has 11 amino acids. Trimming took off 0 bases at V and 7 bases at J, with 3 bases between the two ends. Germline CDR1 is DFQATT and CDR2 is SNEGSKA (reference sequence). The CDR3 region has the DNA TGCAGTGCTAGAGATGGCGGGGAGCTGTTTTTT. Translated, it gives CSARDGGELFF.

This clonotype was counted ten times or more. The rearrangement links TRBV2 to TRBJ1-1; D remains ambiguous. With 8 bases removed from V and 1 base from J, the gap between germline ends came to 8 bases. The length of the CDR3 is 12 residues. In germline, CDR1 is SNHLY, CDR2 FYNNEI. The CDR3 bases are TGTGCCAGCCAACGTGGGAACACTGAAGCTTTCTTT. As protein: CASQRGNTEAFF.

The sample holds many counts of this clonotype. CDR3 DNA sequence: TGTGCCAGCAGTCTCCGGGACGTCGGGTATGGCTACACCTTC. This gives the protein CASSLRDVGYGYTF. The chain combines TRBV6-1 with TRBJ1-2; TRBD1 is a possible D gene (5 bases). Trimming took off 5 bases at V and 5 bases at J, with 15 bases between the two ends. Germline V gene sequence: CDR1 MNHNS, CDR2 SASEGT. The CDR3 has 14 residues.

This clonotype was seen repeatedly, ten times or more. The V call is TRBV12-3 or TRBV12-4, the J call TRBJ2-7, with TRBD2 identical over 7 bases. J gave up 1 base and V 2 bases, and 14 bases lay outside the gene matches. This CDR3 region has 18 residues. DNA for the CDR3: TGTGCCAGCAGTTTAAGGGCCATTGGCGGGAGATCGTCCTACGAGCAGTACTTC. Translating gives CASSLRAIGGRSSYEQYF.

The J gene is TRBJ1-1, the V gene TRBV4-3; D not resolved. The V end was cut by 0 bases, the J end by 7 bases, with 12 bases between. Germline V gives CDR1 LGHNA, CDR2 YSLEER. The CDR3 totals 14 residues. In DNA form, the CDR3 reads TGCGCCAGCAGCCAAGAATCGAGGGCGTTTGAAGCTTTCTTT. Its translation is CASSQESRAFEAFF.

In this sample, this clonotype turned up many times. This rearrangement joins TRBV28 to TRBJ2-1; 9 bases match TRBD1. The germline CDR1 and CDR2 sequences are MDHEN and SYDVKM. The CDR3 sequence is 15 residues long. V was pared by 6 bases and J by 9 bases, with 12 bases of the junction left unmatched. CDR3 region: CASSSVQTGGVEQFF. CDR3 DNA sequence: TGTGCCAGCAGCTCGGTACAGACAGGGGGGGTTGAGCAGTTCTTC.

V is TRBV24-1 and J is TRBJ2-3; D perhaps matches TRBD2 (6 bases). Germline V gene lookup returns CDR1 KGHDR and CDR2 SFDVKD. The CDR3 contains 15 residues. V lost 4 bases, J lost 1 base, and 11 bases lay in between. The CDR3 sequence is CATSETRGGTDTQYF. The CDR3 DNA reads TGTGCCACCAGTGAAACTCGCGGGGGCACAGATACGCAGTATTTT.

The chain recombines TRBV13 with TRBJ2-5; no reliable D call. V dropped 5 bases and J dropped 2 bases, with 9 bases sitting between them. The germline V gene has CDR1 PRHDT and CDR2 FYEKMQ (reference sequence). The CDR3 consists of 13 residues. The CDR3 spells CASSPSLQETQYF. As DNA, the CDR3 is TGTGCCAGCAGCCCGTCCCTACAAGAGACCCAGTACTTC.

The chain couples TRBV12-3 or TRBV12-4 to TRBJ2-3; no clear D. The assigned J gene may be wrong: the sequence end matches TRBJ2-7 better. The length of the CDR3 is 17 residues. In nucleotides, the CDR3 is TGTGCCAGCAGTTTAGCGGAGTCTTGGGCAGCCTCCTACGAGCAGTACTTC. Encoded protein: CASSLAESWAASYEQYF.

Concerning this clonotype itself: Because it lacks the conserved phenylalanine or tryptophan at the end, this CDR3 is likely a read error. The gene calls are TRBV27 and TRBJ1-4; D is unresolved. CDR1 MNHEY and CDR2 SMNVEV come from the germline V gene (reference sequence). V lost 3 bases and J 10 bases, leaving 12 bases between the germline ends. This CDR3 spans 13 amino acids. The CDR3 sequence is CASSFGSTGKLFL. In DNA, the CDR3 is TGTGCCAGCAGTTTCGGATCCACGGGAAAACTGTTTCTT.

This clonotype showed up many times. The V call is TRBV20-1, the J call TRBJ2-3, with 7 nucleotides matching TRBD2. This CDR3 is built from 16 residues. V lost 3 bases and J lost 0; bases outside the gene matches: 9. The germline V gene has CDR1 DFQATT and CDR2 SNEGSKA (reference sequence). CDR3 residues: CSASIPGRRSTDTQYF. The CDR3 DNA sequence: TGCAGTGCTAGTATCCCCGGGAGGCGTAGCACAGATACGCAGTATTTT.

V and J are TRBV18 and TRBJ2-1; unclear D gene. Looked up from germline, CDR1 is KGHSH and CDR2 is LQKENI. V was cut by 1 base and J by 5 bases, with 9 bases left in between. The CDR3 has 14 amino acids. CDR3 protein: CASSPQSYHNEQFF. CDR3 DNA sequence: TGTGCCAGCTCACCACAAAGTTACCACAATGAGCAGTTCTTC.

This clonotype was seen at least ten times. The chain links TRBV7-3 to TRBJ2-1; D remains unclear. V dropped 2 bases and J dropped 7 bases, with 21 bases sitting between them. From germline, CDR1 is SGHTA and CDR2 FQGTGA. This CDR3 has 17 amino acids. The CDR3 region has the DNA TGTGCCAGCAGCTTAGGGCCACTGGGCAATGGGTGGAATGAGCAGTTCTTC. Protein sequence: CASSLGPLGNGWNEQFF.